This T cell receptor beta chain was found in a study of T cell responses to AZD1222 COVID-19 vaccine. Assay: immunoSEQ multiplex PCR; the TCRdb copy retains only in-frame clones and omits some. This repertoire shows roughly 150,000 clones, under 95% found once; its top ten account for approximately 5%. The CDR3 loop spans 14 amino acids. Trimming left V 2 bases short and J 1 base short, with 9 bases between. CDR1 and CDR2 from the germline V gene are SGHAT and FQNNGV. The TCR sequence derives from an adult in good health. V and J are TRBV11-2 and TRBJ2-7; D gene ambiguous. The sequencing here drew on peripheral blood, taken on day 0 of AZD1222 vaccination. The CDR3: CASSLSMGSYEQYF. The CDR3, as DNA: TGTGCCAGCAGCTTATCTATGGGTTCCTACGAGCAGTACTTC. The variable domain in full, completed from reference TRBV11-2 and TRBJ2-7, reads EAGVAQSPRYKIIEKRQSVAFWCNPISGHATLYWYQQILGQGPKLLIQFQNNGVVDDSQLPKDRFSAERLKGVDSTLKIQPAKLEDSAVYLCASSLSMGSYEQYFGPGTRLTVT.